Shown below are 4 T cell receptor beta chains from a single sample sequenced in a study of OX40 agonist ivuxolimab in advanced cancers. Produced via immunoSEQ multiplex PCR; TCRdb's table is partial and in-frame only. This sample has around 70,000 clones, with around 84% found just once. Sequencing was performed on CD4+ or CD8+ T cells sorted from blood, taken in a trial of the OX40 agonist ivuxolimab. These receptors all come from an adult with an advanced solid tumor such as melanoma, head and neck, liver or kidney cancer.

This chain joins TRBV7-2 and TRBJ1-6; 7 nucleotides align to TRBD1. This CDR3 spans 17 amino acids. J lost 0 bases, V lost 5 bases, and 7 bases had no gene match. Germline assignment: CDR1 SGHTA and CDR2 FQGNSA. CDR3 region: CASSLHRGLSYNSPLHF. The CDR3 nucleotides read TGTGCCAGCAGCCTCCACAGGGGCCTCTCCTATAATTCACCCCTCCACTTT.

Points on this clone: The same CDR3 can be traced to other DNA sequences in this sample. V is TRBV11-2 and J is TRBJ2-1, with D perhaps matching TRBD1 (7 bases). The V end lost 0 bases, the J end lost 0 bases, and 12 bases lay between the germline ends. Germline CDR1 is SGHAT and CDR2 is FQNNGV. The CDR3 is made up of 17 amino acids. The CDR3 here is CASSLDLQGGSYNEQFF. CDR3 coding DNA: TGTGCCAGCAGCTTAGATTTGCAGGGGGGCTCCTACAATGAGCAGTTCTTC.

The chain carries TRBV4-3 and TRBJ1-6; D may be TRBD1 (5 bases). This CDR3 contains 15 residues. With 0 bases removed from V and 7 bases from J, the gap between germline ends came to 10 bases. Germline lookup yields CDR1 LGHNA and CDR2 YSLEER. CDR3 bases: TGCGCCAGCAGCCAAGATGTCGCAGGGAATTCACCCCTCCACTTT. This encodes CASSQDVAGNSPLHF.

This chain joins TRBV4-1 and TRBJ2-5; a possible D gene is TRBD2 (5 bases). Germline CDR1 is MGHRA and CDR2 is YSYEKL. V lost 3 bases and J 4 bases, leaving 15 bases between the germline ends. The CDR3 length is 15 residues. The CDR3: CASSQREQNSETQYF. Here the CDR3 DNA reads TGCGCCAGCAGCCAGAGGGAGCAGAACTCAGAGACCCAGTACTTC.